This entry is about one T cell receptor (beta chain). TCRdb redid the calling of the 5' RACE reads with MiXCR, one entry per CDR3 protein. The sample consists of hundreds of thousands of distinct CDR3 sequences, 15% to 20% of them appearing once. The data were obtained in a study of T cells after yellow fever vaccination. Trimming took off 3 bases at V and 4 bases at J, with 9 bases between the two ends. The CDR3 is 13 residues long. CDR1 is SGHAT and CDR2 is FQNNGV in the germline V gene. The clonotype comes from a man aged 30 to 39 who received the YFV17D yellow fever vaccine. The chain joins TRBV11-2 to TRBJ2-5; no clear D. The sequenced sample was PBMCs, obtained 15 days after the yellow fever booster vaccination. CDR3 bases: TGTGCCAGCAGCTTGAACTCCCGAGAGACCCAGTACTTC. This codes for CASSLNSRETQYF. The full variable domain, its missing parts supplied by reference TRBV11-2 and TRBJ2-5, is EAGVAQSPRYKIIEKRQSVAFWCNPISGHATLYWYQQILGQGPKLLIQFQNNGVVDDSQLPKDRFSAERLKGVDSTLKIQPAKLEDSAVYLCASSLNSRETQYFGPGTRLLVL.